This T cell receptor beta chain was sequenced during a study of T cell changes during pregnancy in multiple sclerosis. TCRdb's copy holds only in-frame clones and misses some; the assay was immunoSEQ multiplex PCR. The sample consists of under 110,000 clones, about 89% of them appearing once. This CDR3 region has 16 residues. Germline assignment: CDR1 SGDLS and CDR2 YYNGEE. V was pared by 0 bases and J by 7 bases, with 16 bases between. The rearrangement links TRBV9 to TRBJ2-2, with a tentative D call TRBD2 (5 bases). The sequences come from peripheral blood, collected before pregnancy. This receptor was identified in a female donor with multiple sclerosis, enrolled in a pregnancy study. CDR3 DNA sequence: TGTGCCAGCAGCGTAGCCCACGTATTAGGAGGCGGGGAGCTGTTTTTT. Amino acids: CASSVAHVLGGGELFF.